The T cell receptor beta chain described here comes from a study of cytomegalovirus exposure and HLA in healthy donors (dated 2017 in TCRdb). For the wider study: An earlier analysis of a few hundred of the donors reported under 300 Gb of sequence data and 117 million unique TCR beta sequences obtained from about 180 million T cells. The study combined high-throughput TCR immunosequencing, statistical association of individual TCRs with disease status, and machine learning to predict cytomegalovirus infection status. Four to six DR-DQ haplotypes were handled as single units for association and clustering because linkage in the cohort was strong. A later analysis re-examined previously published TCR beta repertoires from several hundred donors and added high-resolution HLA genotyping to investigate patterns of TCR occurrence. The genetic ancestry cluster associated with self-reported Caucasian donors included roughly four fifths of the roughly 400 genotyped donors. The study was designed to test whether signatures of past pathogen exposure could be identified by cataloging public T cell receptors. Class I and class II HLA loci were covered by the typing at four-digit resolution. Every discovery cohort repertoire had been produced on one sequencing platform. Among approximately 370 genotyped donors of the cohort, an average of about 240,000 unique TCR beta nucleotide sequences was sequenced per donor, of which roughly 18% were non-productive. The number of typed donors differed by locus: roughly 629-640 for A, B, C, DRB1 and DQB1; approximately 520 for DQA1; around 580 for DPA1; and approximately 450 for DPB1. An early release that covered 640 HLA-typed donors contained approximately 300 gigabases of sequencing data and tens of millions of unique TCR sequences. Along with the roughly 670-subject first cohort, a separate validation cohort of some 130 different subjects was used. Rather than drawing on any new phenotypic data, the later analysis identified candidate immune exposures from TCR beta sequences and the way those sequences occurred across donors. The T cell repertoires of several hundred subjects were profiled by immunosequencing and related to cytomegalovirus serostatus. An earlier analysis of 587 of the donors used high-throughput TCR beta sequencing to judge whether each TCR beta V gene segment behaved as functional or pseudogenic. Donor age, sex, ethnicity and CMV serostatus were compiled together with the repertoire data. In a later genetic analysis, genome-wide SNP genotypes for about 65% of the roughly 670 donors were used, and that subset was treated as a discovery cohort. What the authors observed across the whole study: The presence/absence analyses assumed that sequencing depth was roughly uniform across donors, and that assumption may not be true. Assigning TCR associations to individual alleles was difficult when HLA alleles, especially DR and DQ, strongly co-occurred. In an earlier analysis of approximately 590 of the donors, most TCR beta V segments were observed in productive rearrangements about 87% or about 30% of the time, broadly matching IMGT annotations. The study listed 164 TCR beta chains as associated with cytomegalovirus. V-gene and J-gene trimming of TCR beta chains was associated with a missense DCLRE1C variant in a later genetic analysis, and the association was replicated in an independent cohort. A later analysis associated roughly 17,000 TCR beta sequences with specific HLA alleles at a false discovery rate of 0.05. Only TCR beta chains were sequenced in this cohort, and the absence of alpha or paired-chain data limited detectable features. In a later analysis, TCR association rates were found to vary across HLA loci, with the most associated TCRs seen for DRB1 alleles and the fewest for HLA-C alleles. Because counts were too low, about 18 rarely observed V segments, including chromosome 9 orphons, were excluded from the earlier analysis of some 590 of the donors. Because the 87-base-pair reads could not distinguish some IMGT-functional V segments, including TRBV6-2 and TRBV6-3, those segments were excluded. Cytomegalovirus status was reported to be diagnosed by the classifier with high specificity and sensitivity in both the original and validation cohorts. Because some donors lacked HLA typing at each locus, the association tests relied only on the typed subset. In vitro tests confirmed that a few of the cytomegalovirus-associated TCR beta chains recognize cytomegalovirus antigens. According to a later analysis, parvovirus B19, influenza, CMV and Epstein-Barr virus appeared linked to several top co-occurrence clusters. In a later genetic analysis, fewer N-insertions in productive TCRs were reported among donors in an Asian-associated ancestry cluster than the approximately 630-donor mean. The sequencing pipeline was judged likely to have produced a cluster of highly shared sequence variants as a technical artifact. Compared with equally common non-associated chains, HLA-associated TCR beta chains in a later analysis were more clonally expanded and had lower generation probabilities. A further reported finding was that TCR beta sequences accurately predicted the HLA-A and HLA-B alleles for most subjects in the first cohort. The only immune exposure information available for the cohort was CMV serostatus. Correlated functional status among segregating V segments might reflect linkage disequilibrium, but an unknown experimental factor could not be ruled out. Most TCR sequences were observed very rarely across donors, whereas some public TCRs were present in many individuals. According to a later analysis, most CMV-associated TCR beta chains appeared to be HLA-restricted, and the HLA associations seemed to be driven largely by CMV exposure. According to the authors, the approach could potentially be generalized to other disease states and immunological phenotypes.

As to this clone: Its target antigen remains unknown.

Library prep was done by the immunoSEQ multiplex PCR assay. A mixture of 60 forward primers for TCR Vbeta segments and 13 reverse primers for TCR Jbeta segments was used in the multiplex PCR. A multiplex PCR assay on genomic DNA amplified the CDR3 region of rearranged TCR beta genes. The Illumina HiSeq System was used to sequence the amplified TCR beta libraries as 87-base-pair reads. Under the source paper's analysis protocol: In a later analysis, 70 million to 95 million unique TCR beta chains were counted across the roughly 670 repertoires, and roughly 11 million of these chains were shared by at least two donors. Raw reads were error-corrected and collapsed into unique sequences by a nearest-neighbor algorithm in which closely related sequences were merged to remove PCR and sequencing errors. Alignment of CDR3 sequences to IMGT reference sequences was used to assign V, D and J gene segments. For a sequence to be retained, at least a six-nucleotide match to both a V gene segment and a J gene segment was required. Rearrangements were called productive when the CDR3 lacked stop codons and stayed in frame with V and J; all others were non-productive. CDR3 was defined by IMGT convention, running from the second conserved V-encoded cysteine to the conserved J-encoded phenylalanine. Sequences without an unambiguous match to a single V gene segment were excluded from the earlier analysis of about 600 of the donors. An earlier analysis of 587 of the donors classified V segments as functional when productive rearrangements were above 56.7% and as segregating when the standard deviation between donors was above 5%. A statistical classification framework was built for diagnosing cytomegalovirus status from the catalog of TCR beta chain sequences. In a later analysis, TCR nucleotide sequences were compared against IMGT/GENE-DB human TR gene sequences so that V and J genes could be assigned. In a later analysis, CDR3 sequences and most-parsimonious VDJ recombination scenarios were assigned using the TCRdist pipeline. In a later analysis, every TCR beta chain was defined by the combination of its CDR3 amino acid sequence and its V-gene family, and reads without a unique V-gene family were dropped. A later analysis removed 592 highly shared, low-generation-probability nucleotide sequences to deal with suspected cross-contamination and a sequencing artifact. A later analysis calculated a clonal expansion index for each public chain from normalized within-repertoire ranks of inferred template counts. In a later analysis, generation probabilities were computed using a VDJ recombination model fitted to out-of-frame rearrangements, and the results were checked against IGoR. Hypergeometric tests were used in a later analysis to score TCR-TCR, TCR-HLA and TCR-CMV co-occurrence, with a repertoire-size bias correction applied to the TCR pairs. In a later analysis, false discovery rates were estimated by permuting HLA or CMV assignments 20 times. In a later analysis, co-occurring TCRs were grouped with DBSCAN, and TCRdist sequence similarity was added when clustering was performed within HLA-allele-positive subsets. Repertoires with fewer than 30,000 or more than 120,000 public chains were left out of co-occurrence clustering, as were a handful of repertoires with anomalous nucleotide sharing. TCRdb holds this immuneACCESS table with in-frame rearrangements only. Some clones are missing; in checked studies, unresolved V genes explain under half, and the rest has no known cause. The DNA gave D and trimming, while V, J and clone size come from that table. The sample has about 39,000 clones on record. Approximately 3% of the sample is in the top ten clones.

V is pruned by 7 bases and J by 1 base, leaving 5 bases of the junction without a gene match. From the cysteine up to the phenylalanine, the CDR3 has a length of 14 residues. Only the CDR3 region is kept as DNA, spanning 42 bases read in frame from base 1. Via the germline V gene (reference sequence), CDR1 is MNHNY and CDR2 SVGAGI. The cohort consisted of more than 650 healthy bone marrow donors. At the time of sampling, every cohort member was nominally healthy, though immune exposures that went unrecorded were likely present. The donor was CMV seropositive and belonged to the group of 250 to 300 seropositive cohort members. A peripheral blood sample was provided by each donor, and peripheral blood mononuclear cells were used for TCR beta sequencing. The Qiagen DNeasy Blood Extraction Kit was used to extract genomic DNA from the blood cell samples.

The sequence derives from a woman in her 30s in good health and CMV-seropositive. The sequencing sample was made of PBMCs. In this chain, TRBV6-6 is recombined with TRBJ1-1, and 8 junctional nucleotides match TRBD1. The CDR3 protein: CASTKTGENTEAFF. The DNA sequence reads TGTGCCAGCACCAAGACAGGGGAGAACACTGAAGCTTTCTTT.